Listed here are 21 T cell receptor beta chains from one sample, sequenced in a study of shared clonotypes between healthy human individuals (dated by TCRdb to the early 2020s). Libraries were built with the immunoSEQ multiplex PCR assay. In TCRdb, the immuneACCESS table is reduced to in-frame sequences with V and J assigned. These tables do not hold every clone; where another copy was compared, an unresolved V gene accounts for under half, and the others remain unexplained. In all, the sample holds about a million clones, and about 70% of those were seen once. 1.5% of the sample is in the top ten clones. Sequencing was carried out using memory CD4+ T cells sorted from blood. The sample's cell subset or site, from its label and the paper: CD45RA-negative fraction. All receptors come from a man younger than 35 in good health.

The chain couples TRBV19 to TRBJ2-5; either TRBD1 or TRBD2 may fit D (7 bases each). V was cut by 1 base and J by 1 base, with 13 bases left in between. The V gene's germline CDR1 is LNHDA and CDR2 SQIVND (reference sequence). There are 16 residues in the CDR3. The CDR3: CASSIVRGGLQETQYF. The CDR3 coding sequence is TGTGCCAGTAGTATAGTCAGGGGGGGTCTCCAAGAGACCCAGTACTTC.

The chain combines TRBV7-8 with TRBJ1-4, with TRBD1 matching 8 bases. J lost 8 bases, V lost 2 bases, and 4 bases had no gene match. The germline V gene encodes CDR1 SGHVS and CDR2 FQNEAQ. This CDR3 has 14 residues. CDR3 DNA: TGTGCCAGCAGCTTACCAGGGGGCTTGGAAAAACTGTTTTTT. It translates to CASSLPGGLEKLFF.

This clone occurred a few times. The chain recombines TRBV5-4 with TRBJ2-1; 16 bases line up with TRBD2. J lost 7 bases, V lost 4 bases, and 5 bases had no gene match. The germline V gene has CDR1 SGHNT and CDR2 YYREEE (reference sequence). The CDR3 loop spans 16 amino acids. DNA of the CDR3: TGTGCCAGCAGCCACCCGGGACTAGCGGGAGGGAATGAGCAGTTCTTC. Its protein product is CASSHPGLAGGNEQFF.

In DNA, the CDR3 is TGTGCCAGCAGGAGAGGACAGATGAACACTGAAGCTTTCTTT. Translating gives CASRRGQMNTEAFF. V and J are TRBV2 and TRBJ1-1; a possible D gene is TRBD1 (6 bases). The germline gives CDR1 SNHLY, CDR2 FYNNEI. The V end lost 6 bases, the J end lost 0 bases, and 11 bases lay between the germline ends. The CDR3 runs to 14 residues. Looking up the rest from reference TRBV2 and TRBJ1-1 gives the full variable domain: EPEVTQTPSHQVTQMGQEVILRCVPISNHLYFYWYRQILGQKVEFLVSFYNNEISEKSEIFDDQFSVERPDGSNFTLKIRSTKLEDSAMYFCASRRGQMNTEAFFGQGTRLTVV.

Of note for this clone: Within the sample, other DNA sequences also encode this same CDR3. The chain recombines TRBV21-1 with TRBJ1-5. TRBV21-1 is given as a pseudogene. The CDR3 runs to 15 residues. The CDR3 coding sequence is TGTGCCAGCAGCAAAGTGGAAGGGAGCAATCAGCCCCAGCATTTT. This sequence encodes CASSKVEGSNQPQHF.

The chain employs TRBV2 and TRBJ2-7; unclear D gene. CDR3 length: 12 residues. V was clipped by 6 bases and J by 6 bases, with 12 bases between them. CDR1 SNHLY and CDR2 FYNNEI come from the germline V gene. In DNA form, the CDR3 reads TGTGCCAGCAGCGATAGATGGGGCGAGCAGTACTTC. Residues: CASSDRWGEQYF.

The chain recombines TRBV9 with TRBJ2-5; D is undetermined. Looked up from germline, CDR1 is SGDLS and CDR2 is YYNGEE. The CDR3 spans 13 residues. The V end was cut by 0 bases, the J end by 5 bases, with 8 bases between. CDR3 sequence reads: CASSVGFGETQYF. The CDR3 DNA follows: TGTGCCAGCAGCGTAGGTTTTGGCGAGACCCAGTACTTC.

The chain uses TRBV2 and TRBJ2-5, with 9 bases fitting TRBD2. V dropped 6 bases and J dropped 1; count of bases not matched to a gene: 6. The germline V gene has CDR1 SNHLY and CDR2 FYNNEI. The CDR3 length is 15 residues. The CDR3 DNA reads TGTGCCAGCAGGTTTAGCGGGAGCCCCCAAGAGACCCAGTACTTC. This translates into CASRFSGSPQETQYF.

The rearrangement links TRBV9 to TRBJ2-1; 8 bases match TRBD2. Germline CDR1 and CDR2: SGDLS and YYNGEE. V shed 4 bases, J shed 6 bases, and the junction held 9 bases outside the gene matches. The CDR3 has 15 amino acids. The CDR3 here is CASSPQIAGPNEQFF. The CDR3 DNA follows: TGTGCCAGCAGCCCCCAAATAGCGGGACCCAATGAGCAGTTCTTC.

This clone was observed a handful of times. V gene TRBV13 combines with J gene TRBJ1-5, with a possible D match to TRBD1 (5 bases). The V gene's germline CDR1 is PRHDT and CDR2 FYEKMQ (reference sequence). The germline V and J ends were trimmed by 0 bases and 7 bases, with 7 bases remaining between them. The CDR3 covers 13 residues. In DNA, the CDR3 is TGTGCCAGCAGCTTAGGCGGGGACCAGCCCCAGCATTTT. Translation: CASSLGGDQPQHF.

With regard to this clone: Other nucleotide sequences in the sample specify the same CDR3. This chain joins TRBV27 and TRBJ1-5; TRBD1 is a possible D gene (5 bases). The CDR3 loop spans 13 amino acids. The germline gives CDR1 MNHEY, CDR2 SMNVEV (reference sequence). Trimming shortened V by 5 bases and J by 2 bases, and 7 bases separated the two germline ends. The CDR3 loop is CASSRGGNQPQHF. The CDR3 nucleotides read TGTGCCAGCAGTCGGGGCGGCAATCAGCCCCAGCATTTT.

The V and J genes are TRBV20-1 and TRBJ1-1; D not certain. Germline values: CDR1 DFQATT, CDR2 SNEGSKA (reference sequence). Trimming removed 8 bases from V and 11 bases from J, with 9 bases in between. CDR3 length equals 8 residues. Here the CDR3 reads CSPPSAFF. The CDR3 coding sequence is TGCAGTCCCCCGTCGGCTTTCTTT.

The chain joins TRBV5-6 to TRBJ1-6, with TRBD1 matching 9 bases. This CDR3 comprises 16 residues. Trimming at V came to 4 bases and at J to 9 bases, leaving 11 bases not matched to a gene. The V gene's germline CDR1 is SGHDT and CDR2 YYEEEE. The CDR3 DNA reads as TGTGCCAGCAGCGCCCGTACAGGGGGCAGTGGTTCACCCCTCCACTTT. As protein: CASSARTGGSGSPLHF.

This chain joins TRBV18 and TRBJ2-1; D remains ambiguous. The CDR3 runs 15 residues. Germline loops: CDR1 KGHSH, CDR2 LQKENI. Trimming left V 3 bases short and J 8 bases short, with 17 bases between. DNA for the CDR3: TGTGCCAGCTCACCCCAATACTTGGACGGCGATGAGCAGTTCTTC. This codes for CASSPQYLDGDEQFF. The whole variable domain, remainder taken from reference TRBV18 and TRBJ2-1, is NAGVMQNPRHLVRRRGQEARLRCSPMKGHSHVYWYRQLPEEGLKFMVYLQKENIIDESGMPKERFSAEFPKEGPSILRIQQVVRGDSAAYFCASSPQYLDGDEQFFGPGTRLTVL.

This clone was counted between two and nine times. CDR3 DNA: TGCGCCAGCAGCCGGGGAAGATTAGATGAAAAACTGTTTTTT. The encoded protein is CASSRGRLDEKLFF. V is TRBV4-1 and J is TRBJ1-4; D ambiguous. Trimming took off 4 bases at V and 6 bases at J, with 12 bases between the two ends. The CDR3 loop spans 14 amino acids. The V gene's germline CDR1 is MGHRA and CDR2 YSYEKL.

The CDR3 sequence: CASSEVGGGGRETQYF. Here the CDR3 DNA reads TGTGCCAGCAGTGAAGTCGGGGGGGGAGGCAGGGAGACCCAGTACTTC. The chain is built from TRBV6-1 and TRBJ2-5; TRBD2 aligns across 8 bases. The trim removed 1 base at V and 5 bases at J, leaving 9 bases unmatched. There are 16 residues in the CDR3. Germline-derived CDR1 and CDR2 are MNHNS and SASEGT.

V gene TRBV7-2 combines with J gene TRBJ1-1; D may be TRBD1 (5 bases). CDR1 and CDR2 (germline): SGHTA, FQGNSA. CDR3 length: 15 amino acids. Trimming cost V 5 bases and J 4 bases, with 17 bases left between them. The CDR3: CASSSRVGASTEAFF. DNA for the CDR3: TGTGCCAGCAGCAGCCGCGTAGGGGCCTCCACTGAAGCTTTCTTT. Together with reference TRBV7-2 and TRBJ1-1, the CDR3 gives the full variable domain: GAGVSQSPSNKVTEKGKDVELRCDPISGHTALYWYRQSLGQGLEFLIYFQGNSAPDKSGLPSDRFSAERTGGSVSTLTIQRTQQEDSAVYLCASSSRVGASTEAFFGQGTRLTVV.

The gene calls are TRBV13 and TRBJ2-1, with 12 bases matching TRBD2. The V segment lost 5 bases and the J segment 4 bases; nucleotides outside the gene matches: 3. The CDR3 sequence is 15 residues long. Germline lookup yields CDR1 PRHDT and CDR2 FYEKMQ (reference sequence). For the CDR3, the DNA is TGTGCCAGCAGCACTAGCGGGAGGCCTTACAATGAGCAGTTCTTC. As protein: CASSTSGRPYNEQFF.

This chain uses TRBV4-3 with TRBJ2-7; 16 nucleotides line up with TRBD2. In germline, CDR1 is LGHNA, CDR2 YSLEER. The CDR3 loop spans 19 amino acids. Trimming at V came to 3 bases and at J to 3 bases, leaving 11 bases not matched to a gene. CDR3 DNA: TGCGCCAGCAGCCATTCCCCGGGACTAGCGGGAGGGCAGGGCTACGAGCAGTACTTC. Amino acid sequence: CASSHSPGLAGGQGYEQYF.

The chain is built from TRBV4-3 and TRBJ2-1; the D gene is possibly TRBD1 (5 bases). Per the germline V gene, CDR1 is LGHNA and CDR2 is YSLEER. This CDR3 contains 14 residues. V was cut by 2 bases and J by 8 bases, with 13 bases left in between. The CDR3, as DNA: TGCGCCAGCAGCCAATTACTTCAGGGCCATGAGCAGTTCTTC. Translated: CASSQLLQGHEQFF.

The V gene is TRBV6-5, the J gene TRBJ1-2, with D perhaps TRBD1 (5 bases). This CDR3 contains 13 residues. The V end lost 8 bases, the J end lost 8 bases, and 18 bases lay between the germline ends. Germline loops: CDR1 MNHEY, CDR2 SVGAGI. In DNA, the CDR3 is TGTGCCAGCGGCCCGGGCGGGGGTTTAGGCTACACCTTC. It translates to CASGPGGGLGYTF.